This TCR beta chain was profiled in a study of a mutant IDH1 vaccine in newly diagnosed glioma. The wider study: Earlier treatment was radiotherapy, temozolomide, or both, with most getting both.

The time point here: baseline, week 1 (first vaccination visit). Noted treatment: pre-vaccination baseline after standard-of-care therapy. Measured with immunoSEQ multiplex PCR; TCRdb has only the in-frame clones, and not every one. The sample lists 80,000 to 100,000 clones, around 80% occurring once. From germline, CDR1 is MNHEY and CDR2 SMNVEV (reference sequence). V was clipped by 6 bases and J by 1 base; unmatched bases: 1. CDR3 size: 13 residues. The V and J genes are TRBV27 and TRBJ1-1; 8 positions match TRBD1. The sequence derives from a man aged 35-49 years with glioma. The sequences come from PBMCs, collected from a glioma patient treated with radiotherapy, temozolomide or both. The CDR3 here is CASRGTGNTEAFF. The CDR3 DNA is TGTGCCAGCAGGGGGACAGGGAACACTGAAGCTTTCTTT.